The source of this T cell receptor beta chain is a study of T cell repertoires in cytomegalovirus infection. Study summary: Through public TCR beta signatures, both CMV infection and matching HLA type were indicated. Study findings and constraints: CMV carriers with the relevant HLA were identified by cumulative public TCR beta family frequency. The study found HLA-C-restricted CMV-specific TCR beta clonotypes dominating the ex vivo response.

TCRdb processed the reads anew with MiXCR; each CDR3 protein has one entry. In the table there are 750,000 to 950,000 distinct CDR3 sequences, about 28% of which are singletons. The germline V gene encodes CDR1 MNHNS and CDR2 SASEGT. The trim removed 2 bases at V and 5 bases at J, leaving 3 bases unmatched. There are 14 residues in the CDR3. Of note for this clonotype: Its target is unknown.

This clonotype was sampled from a human donor in good health (CMV status not recorded). Some clones in this sample may be carry-over from other donors' samples. The chain employs TRBV6-1 and TRBJ1-2; 9 nucleotides line up with TRBD1. Sample: cultured CD8+ T cells from PBMCs, taken from culture after CMV antigen stimulation. As DNA, the CDR3 is TGTGCCAGCAGTGAAACCGACAGGGGGTATGGCTACACCTTC. Translated, it gives CASSETDRGYGYTF.